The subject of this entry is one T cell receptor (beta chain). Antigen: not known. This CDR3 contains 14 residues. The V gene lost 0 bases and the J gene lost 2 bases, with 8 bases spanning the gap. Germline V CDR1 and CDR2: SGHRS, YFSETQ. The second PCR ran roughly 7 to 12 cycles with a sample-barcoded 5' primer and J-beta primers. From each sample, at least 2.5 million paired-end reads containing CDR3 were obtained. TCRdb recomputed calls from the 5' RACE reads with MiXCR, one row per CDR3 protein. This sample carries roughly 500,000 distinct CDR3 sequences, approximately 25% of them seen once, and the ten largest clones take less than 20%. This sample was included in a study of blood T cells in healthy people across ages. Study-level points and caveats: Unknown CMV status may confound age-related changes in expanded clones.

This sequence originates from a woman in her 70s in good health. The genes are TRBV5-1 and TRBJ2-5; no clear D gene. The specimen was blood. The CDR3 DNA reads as TGCGCCAGCAGCTTGGAAAGCGCGCAAGAGACCCAGTACTTC. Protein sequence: CASSLESAQETQYF.